This TCR beta chain appears in the sequencing data of a study of blood T cell repertoires in COVID-19. The table came from immunoSEQ multiplex PCR; TCRdb's copy has only in-frame clones and leaves some out. Of 100,000 to 120,000 clones listed, about 85% are singletons. V was pared by 0 bases and J by 2 bases, with 14 bases between. Germline V lookup: CDR1 LGHNA, CDR2 YSLEER. The CDR3 spans 16 residues. This chain joins TRBV4-3 and TRBJ2-7; a possible D gene is TRBD2 (6 bases). Sequenced material: peripheral blood. The source of this sequence is a human donor in a cohort sampled during active COVID-19. The CDR3 sequence: CASSQDGRGTAYEQYF. CDR3 in DNA: TGCGCCAGCAGCCAAGACGGACGCGGGACTGCCTACGAGCAGTACTTC.